This T cell receptor (beta chain) came from a study of blood T cell repertoires in COVID-19. About the research overall: Researchers got acute and convalescent COVID-19 samples from the United States, Italy and Spain. PBMCs, B-cell-depleted T cells, or T cells were the source of the cDNA or gDNA that made up the material.

As processed by the authors: Amplified reference gene primers provided the basis for estimating nucleated cell counts. Data came from immunoSEQ multiplex PCR; TCRdb stores just in-frame clones and leaves some out. V and J calls and clone size are copied from that table; D and trimming were computed from the DNA. The sample carries roughly 260,000 clones, around 87% recorded once. A note on this clone: The sample holds other DNA sequences that translate to the same CDR3.

This sequence originates from a woman between 45 and 65 years old with acute or convalescent COVID-19. Sequencing input: peripheral blood.

CDR3 sequence: CAISGQGTYEQYF. The CDR3 DNA is TGTGCCATCAGTGGGCAGGGAACCTACGAGCAGTACTTC. The V and J genes are TRBV10-3 and TRBJ2-7, with a weak D call TRBD1 (5 bases). CDR1 and CDR2 from the germline V gene are ENHRY and SYGVKD. The CDR3 loop spans 13 amino acids. V was cut by 4 bases and J by 2 bases, with 9 bases left in between.